This T cell receptor (beta chain) is drawn from a study of blood T cell dynamics during melanoma immunotherapy. The table lists this clone with a few counts. The germline V gene has CDR1 SSHAT and CDR2 FNYEAQ (reference sequence). Deletions cut 5 bases from V and 5 bases from J, with 13 bases between. This CDR3 comprises 13 residues. Produced via immunoSEQ multiplex PCR; TCRdb's table is partial and in-frame only. The data contain about 22,000 clones, roughly 90% of them singletons. The time point denotes: pre-treatment baseline. Disease control meant complete response, partial response or stable disease at 12 weeks.

The TCR sequence derives from a human donor with melanoma. The V call is TRBV7-7, the J call TRBJ2-7, with a possible D match to TRBD1 (6 bases). Sequencing was performed on blood, taken from a patient treated with checkpoint blockade. CDR3 sequence reads: CASSISGANEQYF. CDR3 in DNA: TGTGCCAGCAGCATTTCAGGGGCCAACGAGCAGTACTTC.